Reported below is one TCR beta chain. What it recognizes is unknown. The sample comes from a study of cytomegalovirus exposure and HLA in healthy donors. Study-wide results and caveats: TCR beta sequences reportedly predicted most subjects' HLA-A and HLA-B alleles accurately. With DRB1 most and HLA-C fewest, TCR association rates differed between HLA loci in a later analysis.

The PCR ran on 60 Vbeta and 13 Jbeta primers. Clones were read by immunoSEQ multiplex PCR, and TCRdb kept only the in-frame ones, dropping some. Here the sample spans about 140,000 clones, approximately 80% being singletons. The CDR3 has 13 residues. V was trimmed by 6 bases and J by 5 bases, leaving 13 bases between them. CDR1 and CDR2 (germline): LNHDA, SQIVND (reference sequence). Sequences were obtained from PBMCs. This TCR was sampled from a young man in good health and CMV-seronegative. The rearrangement uses TRBV19 and TRBJ1-1; D might be TRBD1 (6 bases). The CDR3 here is CASSGGLRTEAFF. Here the CDR3 DNA reads TGTGCCAGTAGCGGGGGGCTGAGGACTGAAGCTTTCTTT.